This record looks at one T cell receptor (beta chain) sequence and its context. Its matching antigen is unknown. These data are taken from a study of response to subunit inactivated influenza vaccine. Broader study findings: Few additional T cells are recruited per seasonal influenza vaccination, authors suggested.

TCRdb processed the RT-PCR reads anew with MiXCR; each CDR3 protein has one entry. The sample holds just over 300,000 distinct CDR3 sequences; 21% are singletons and the top ten take roughly a tenth. V lost 1 base and J 7 bases, leaving 11 bases between the germline ends. CDR3 size: 14 residues. The V gene's germline CDR1 is DFQATT and CDR2 SNEGSKA (reference sequence). J is TRBJ1-6 and V is TRBV20-1, with D possibly matching TRBD1 (5 bases). The sample here was PBMCs from blood, taken less than 22 months after vaccination. This TCR derives from a man between 50 and 75 years old who received an inactivated influenza vaccine. The CDR3: CSARAGGGNSPLHF. In DNA, the CDR3 is TGCAGTGCTAGAGCCGGGGGTGGGAATTCACCCCTCCACTTT.